This TCR beta chain appears in the sequencing data of a study of blood T cell repertoires in COVID-19. Study-level information: In each case, the material was cDNA or gDNA derived from T cells, B-cell-depleted T cells, or PBMCs.

The CDR3 loop spans 14 amino acids. CDR1 MNHEY and CDR2 SVGAGI come from the germline V gene. V shed 2 bases and J shed 2 bases, with 9 bases lying between them. Repertoires were generated with immunoSEQ multiplex PCR, while TCRdb's copy carries only in-frame clones and drops some. This table holds some 250,000 clones, approximately 86% found once. The V call is TRBV6-5, the J call TRBJ1-1, with D unclear. Sequenced input: peripheral blood. The sequence was obtained from a young woman who had recovered from COVID-19. This CDR3 is CASSYRGYNTEAFF. The CDR3, as DNA: TGTGCCAGCAGTTACAGAGGTTACAACACTGAAGCTTTCTTT.